The 15 T cell receptor beta chains reported below all come from one sample, sequenced in a study of T cells in Graves' hyperthyroidism and ophthalmopathy. Researchers amplified the TCR beta CDR3 regions from RNA transcripts. An initial round of RT-PCR targeting the TCR CDR3 relied on the HTBI primer set. TCRdb processed the multiplex PCR reads anew with MiXCR; each CDR3 protein has one entry. The sample has 150,000 or so distinct CDR3 sequences, just under 9.5% seen once. The sequenced sample consisted of blood. The source of these receptors is a woman younger than 35 with Graves' hyperthyroidism that later progressed to Graves' ophthalmopathy.

As to this clonotype: The junction departs from germline at one end; a sequencing error may be responsible. The V and J genes are TRBV10-3 and TRBJ1-4; no firm D call. The germline gives CDR1 ENHRY, CDR2 SYGVKD. This CDR3 is built from 11 residues. CDR3 region: CVISGGEKLFF. The CDR3 DNA reads TGTGTCATCAGTGGTGGGGAAAAACTGTTTTTT.

This clonotype was observed at least ten times. This chain uses TRBV7-9 with TRBJ1-5; D might be TRBD1 (5 bases). Germline lookup yields CDR1 SEHNR and CDR2 FQNEAQ (reference sequence). Trimming pared 1 base from V and 3 bases from J, leaving 10 bases between. This CDR3 is 15 amino acids long. This CDR3 is CASSLEGVSNQPQHF. As DNA, the CDR3 is TGTGCCAGCAGCTTAGAAGGGGTGTCCAATCAGCCCCAGCATTTT. The full variable domain, with the rest looked up from reference TRBV7-9 and TRBJ1-5, is DTGVSQNPRHKITKRGQNVTFRCDPISEHNRLYWYRQTLGQGPEFLTYFQNEAQLEKSRLLSDRFSAERPKGSFSTLEIQRTEQGDSAMYLCASSLEGVSNQPQHFGDGTRLSIL.

V is TRBV5-1 and J is TRBJ2-5; D not resolved. Trimming took 0 bases from V and 2 from J, leaving 8 bases between them. The length of the CDR3 is 14 residues. The germline CDR1 and CDR2 sequences are SGHRS and YFSETQ. The DNA of the CDR3 is TGCGCCAGCAGCTTGGGGAGTGGGCAAGAGACCCAGTACTTC. It is translated as CASSLGSGQETQYF.

This clonotype was counted at least ten times. V usage is TRBV7-6 and J usage is TRBJ2-3; TRBD2 matches 13 bases. Germline CDR1 and CDR2: SGHVS and FNYEAQ. This CDR3 contains 16 residues. Trimming at V came to 2 bases and at J to 6 bases, leaving 5 bases not matched to a gene. The CDR3 region has the DNA TGTGCCAGCAGCTTAAGGGGACTAGCGGGAAGGGATACGCAGTATTTT. Its protein is CASSLRGLAGRDTQYF.

The V and J genes are TRBV7-8 and TRBJ2-7; TRBD2 might be the D (6 bases). Looked up from germline, CDR1 is SGHVS and CDR2 is FQNEAQ. This CDR3 comprises 15 residues. V was trimmed by 4 bases and J by 3 bases, leaving 16 bases between them. CDR3 coding DNA: TGTGCCAGCAGCTCGCTGACGGGAGTGGGCTACGAGCAGTACTTC. This translates into CASSSLTGVGYEQYF.

This clonotype was counted many times. The chain links TRBV12-3 or TRBV12-4 to TRBJ1-1, with D hard to call. Trimming took off 8 bases at V and 4 bases at J, with 8 bases between the two ends. The CDR3 totals 11 residues. CDR3 protein: CASRHGTEAFF. In DNA form, the CDR3 reads TGTGCCAGCCGTCACGGCACTGAAGCTTTCTTT.

This clonotype came up a few times. One base away lies a much larger clone, so this may be a sequencing read error. This chain connects TRBV28 to TRBJ1-3; no definite D call. The V gene's germline CDR1 is MDHEN and CDR2 SYDVKM. CDR3 size: 14 residues. CDR3 protein: CASSLGAAGSTIYF. As DNA, the CDR3 is TGTGCCAGCAGTTTAGGAGCCGCTGGAAGCACCATATATTTT.

This clonotype was counted at least ten times. The chain combines TRBV12-3 or TRBV12-4 with TRBJ1-5, with no clear D. V lost 2 bases, J lost 2 bases, and 7 bases lay in between. The CDR3 loop spans 14 amino acids. CDR3: CASSLLGGNQPQHF. The CDR3 DNA is TGTGCCAGCAGTTTACTGGGCGGCAATCAGCCCCAGCATTTT.

This clonotype turned up a few times. The chain joins TRBV20-1 to TRBJ2-3; 10 nucleotides line up with TRBD2. V lost 3 bases and J lost 10; bases outside the gene matches: 7. CDR1 and CDR2 (germline): DFQATT, SNEGSKA (reference sequence). The CDR3 consists of 13 residues. CDR3 DNA: TGCAGTGCTAGTATTAGCGGGGGGTATGCGCAGTATTTT. Encoded protein: CSASISGGYAQYF.

Concerning this clonotype: It may be a read error: a sequence one base away is much more abundant. The chain links TRBV5-1 to TRBJ1-1; TRBD1 might be the D (5 bases). CDR3 size: 16 residues. Germline values: CDR1 SGHRS, CDR2 YFSETQ. The CDR3 loop reads CASSFPRGDMNTKAFF. The CDR3 coding sequence is TGCGCCAGCAGCTTCCCGCGGGGGGATATGAACACTAAAGCTTTCTTT.

This chain links TRBV11-2 with TRBJ2-7; the D is unclear. This CDR3 comprises 14 residues. V was trimmed by 2 bases and J by 3 bases, leaving 11 bases between them. Germline lookup yields CDR1 SGHAT and CDR2 FQNNGV. CDR3 sequence (DNA): TGTGCCAGCAGCTTACAGGCAGCGAGCTACGAGCAGTACTTC. The encoded protein is CASSLQAASYEQYF.

At least ten counts were recorded for this clonotype. The rearrangement links TRBV30 to TRBJ2-2, with D perhaps TRBD1 or TRBD2 (6 bases each). The V end was cut by 5 bases, the J end by 2 bases, with 12 bases between. Looked up from germline, CDR1 is GTSNPN and CDR2 is SVGIG (reference sequence). CDR3 length: 14 residues. The DNA of the CDR3 is TGTGCCTGGGGGGGGACACTCAACACCGGGGAGCTGTTTTTT. It translates to CAWGGTLNTGELFF.

This clonotype appeared many times. The gene calls are TRBV2 and TRBJ2-3; TRBD2 aligns across 10 bases. This CDR3 region has 14 residues. Germline V lookup: CDR1 SNHLY, CDR2 FYNNEI. V shed 7 bases, J shed 4 bases, and the junction held 5 bases outside the gene matches. The CDR3 bases are TGTGCCAGCAAAACCGGGACTAGCGCAGATACGCAGTATTTT. It yields the protein CASKTGTSADTQYF.

In its sample, this clonotype was seen many times. The J gene is TRBJ1-1, the V gene TRBV20-1, with 7 positions matching TRBD1. V lost 5 bases, J lost 0 bases, and 12 bases stayed unmatched. CDR3 length equals 16 residues. Germline loops: CDR1 DFQATT, CDR2 SNEGSKA (reference sequence). This CDR3 is CSAPYLGTVMNTEAFF. As DNA, the CDR3 is TGCAGTGCTCCATATTTGGGGACAGTTATGAACACTGAAGCTTTCTTT.

This clonotype was seen repeatedly, ten times or more. The chain recombines TRBV28 with TRBJ2-1, with D perhaps given as TRBD1 or TRBD2 (5 bases each). Trimming shortened V by 6 bases and J by 2 bases, and 8 bases separated the two germline ends. In germline, CDR1 is MDHEN, CDR2 SYDVKM. The CDR3 has 13 residues. CDR3 in amino acids: CASRRGAYNEQFF. The CDR3 DNA follows: TGTGCCAGCAGACGAGGGGCCTACAATGAGCAGTTCTTC.